This T cell receptor beta chain was obtained from a study of T cells after yellow fever vaccination (dated by TCRdb to between 2018 and 2021). For the study in its entirety: Libraries from fractions with low cell numbers were prepared with the SMART-Seq v4 Ultra Low Input RNA kit. Blood samples were taken at several timepoints before and after primary and secondary immunization, and bulk PBMC replicates and cell subsets were isolated. To follow T-cell clones before and after both primary and booster YFV17D yellow fever vaccination, bulk TCR alpha and beta repertoires underwent longitudinal sequencing. Two healthy male donors made up the cohort, one aged 18 to 29 years and the other aged 30 to 40 years. What the authors observed across the whole study: Only a couple of donors were included in the study, so the extent to which the findings can be generalized is limited. After the booster, most clones that had expanded after primary vaccination were detected again (around 97% of CD4 and around nine tenths of CD8), suggesting broad maintenance of memory. Computational filtering was required because FACS-sorted repertoires could contain abundant contaminating clonotypes from the bulk population. A small share of clonotypes was detected in both CD4 and CD8 compartments, with the overlap likely arising from convergent recombination. The secondary T-cell response was found to be weaker but faster than the primary response, with a peak reached on day 5 rather than on day 15.

The treatment or condition label corresponds to: live attenuated yellow fever vaccine strain. At every blood-draw timepoint, two biological replicates of bulk PBMCs were collected. PBMCs were isolated from peripheral blood using a standard Ficoll-Paque protocol. TriZol was used to extract RNA from bulk PBMCs, CD4 and CD8 fractions, and dextramer-positive and dextramer-negative fractions. Sequencing instrument: Illumina NovaSeq 6000. TCR cDNA was made using 5'RACE template switching, a step that added a universal primer site and unique molecular identifiers. Priming of cDNA synthesis was performed from both the TCR alpha and TCR beta constant segments. Libraries were amplified in two PCR steps, with sample barcodes and sequencing adapters added in the second step. Libraries were sequenced on Illumina HiSeq 2500 (2x100 bp) or NovaSeq (2x150 bp). Turning to the authors' computational methods: MIGEC handled demultiplexing of reads and collapsing into UMI consensus sequences, while MiXCR performed V(D)J alignment. Clonotypes responding to the vaccine were identified with edgeR on replicate PBMC samples, with the criteria of FDR below 0.01 and a log2 fold change above 5 up to day 15. Bulk clonotypes were assigned CD4 or CD8 identity according to which sequenced CD4 or CD8 repertoire held them at higher abundance. TCRdb handled the public reads itself, with Q25 trimming in fastp and clone calling in MiXCR, and kept productive beta chains. When rows share a CDR3 protein, they turn into one entry using the most common DNA and genes. TCRdb's processing, not the study's, gives the V and J calls here. This sample comprises 300,000 or so distinct CDR3 sequences, roughly 4% of them detected only once. The ten largest clones represent roughly 26% of the sample.

This clonotype was counted ten times or more. No cognate antigen has been identified for it. Per-base quality was not reported, and no clone a single base away is much larger than it. This clonotype originated in a man aged 18 to 35 who received the YFV17D yellow fever vaccine. The sequencing here drew on PBMCs, taken 5 days after the yellow fever booster vaccination.

The CDR3 here reads CASSLAVTDTQYF. At the DNA level, the sequence is TGTGCCAGCAGCTTGGCCGTCACAGATACGCAGTATTTT. The sequence is built from TRBV5-6 and TRBJ2-3, with no confident D gene call. V drops 0 bases and J drops 2 bases, leaving 4 bases in between. From the cysteine up to the phenylalanine, the CDR3 has a length of 13 residues. The entry retains the CDR3 DNA only, 39 bases that are in frame from base 1. From a lookup of the germline V gene, CDR1 and CDR2 are SGHDT and YYEEEE. The full variable domain, with segments outside the CDR3 supplied by the reference TRBV5-6 and TRBJ2-3 proteins, appears as DAGVTQSPTHLIKTRGQQVTLRCSPKSGHDTVSWYQQALGQGPQFIFQYYEEEERQRGNFPDRFSGHQFPNYSSELNVNALLLGDSALYLCASSLAVTDTQYFGPGTRLTVL.